This T cell receptor beta chain stems from a study of cytomegalovirus exposure and HLA in healthy donors. Study findings and constraints: Cytomegalovirus association was listed for approximately 150 TCR beta chains. Three chains linked to CMV were shown in vitro to be specific for CMV antigens.

The table lists this clone with a few counts. No antigen is known for it. In germline, CDR1 is LNHDA, CDR2 SQIVND (reference sequence). Losses at the gene ends were 4 bases for V and 6 bases for J; bases not matched to a gene: 5. The CDR3 sequence is 13 residues long. Donors consisted of healthy bone marrow donors. PCR used 60 Vbeta primers and 13 Jbeta primers. The assay was immunoSEQ multiplex PCR, and TCRdb's table has in-frame clones only and misses some. The repertoire holds fewer than 60,000 clones, with 70% to 85% as singletons. This clonotype originated in a man between 50 and 59 years old in good health and CMV-seronegative. Specimen: PBMCs. This sequence joins TRBV19 and TRBJ2-7, with 8 bases fitting TRBD2. Written as DNA, the CDR3 is TGTGCCAGTAGTACCGGGACTAGAGGCGAGCAGTACTTC. Translated, it gives CASSTGTRGEQYF.